This TCR beta chain was sequenced during a study of blood T cell repertoires in COVID-19. About the study: The samples span acute and convalescent COVID-19 from the United States, Italy and Spain. Sample material is recorded as cDNA or gDNA derived from T cells, B-cell-depleted T cells, or PBMCs.

The CDR3 length is 14 residues. V lost 4 bases to trimming and J lost 11 bases; unmatched junction nucleotides: 9. In germline, CDR1 is SGHRS, CDR2 YFSETQ. In the authors' workflow: Counts of nucleated cells, estimated from reference gene primer amplification, were obtained. Profiling relied on immunoSEQ multiplex PCR, and the TCRdb table lists in-frame clones only, not all of them. The V and J calls and the clone size are those of that table, but D and trimming were determined from the DNA. Here the sample spans some 200,000 clones, more than 65% being singletons. This chain joins TRBV5-1 and TRBJ1-6; 7 nucleotides line up with TRBD1. This TCR came from a woman aged 40 to 50 who had recovered from COVID-19. The sequencing input was peripheral blood. CDR3 residues: CASSGGQPGTPLHF. The DNA of the CDR3 is TGCGCCAGCAGCGGGGGACAGCCAGGGACACCCCTCCACTTT.